This T cell receptor beta chain was recorded in a study of siplizumab effects on memory and regulatory T cells. The table came from immunoSEQ multiplex PCR; TCRdb's copy has only in-frame clones and leaves some out. The repertoire holds some 65,000 clones, with 80% to 90% as singletons. The CDR3 covers 14 residues. V gave up 6 bases and J gave up 7 bases; unmatched junction bases: 9. Germline lookup yields CDR1 SNHLY and CDR2 FYNNEI. The receptor's source is a human donor in good health. The chain employs TRBV2 and TRBJ1-2; 9 positions match TRBD1. Material for sequencing was Tregs sorted from blood. CDR3 in amino acids: CASSAGTGLSGYTF. In nucleotides, the CDR3 is TGTGCCAGCAGCGCCGGGACAGGGTTGAGTGGCTACACCTTC.